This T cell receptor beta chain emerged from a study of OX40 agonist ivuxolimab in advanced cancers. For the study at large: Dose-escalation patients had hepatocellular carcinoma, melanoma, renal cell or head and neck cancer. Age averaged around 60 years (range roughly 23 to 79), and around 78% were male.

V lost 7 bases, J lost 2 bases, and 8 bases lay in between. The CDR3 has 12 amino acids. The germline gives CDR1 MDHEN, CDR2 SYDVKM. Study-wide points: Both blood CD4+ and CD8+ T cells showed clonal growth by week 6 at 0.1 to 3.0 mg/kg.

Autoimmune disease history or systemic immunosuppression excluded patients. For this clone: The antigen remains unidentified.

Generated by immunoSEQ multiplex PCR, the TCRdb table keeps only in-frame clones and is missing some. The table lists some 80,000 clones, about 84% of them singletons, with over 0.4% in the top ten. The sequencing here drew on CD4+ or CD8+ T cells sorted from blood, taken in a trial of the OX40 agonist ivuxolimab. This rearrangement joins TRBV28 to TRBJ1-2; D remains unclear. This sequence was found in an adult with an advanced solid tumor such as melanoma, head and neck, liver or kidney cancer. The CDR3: CASTGLNYGYTF. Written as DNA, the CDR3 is TGTGCCAGCACGGGATTAAACTATGGCTACACCTTC.